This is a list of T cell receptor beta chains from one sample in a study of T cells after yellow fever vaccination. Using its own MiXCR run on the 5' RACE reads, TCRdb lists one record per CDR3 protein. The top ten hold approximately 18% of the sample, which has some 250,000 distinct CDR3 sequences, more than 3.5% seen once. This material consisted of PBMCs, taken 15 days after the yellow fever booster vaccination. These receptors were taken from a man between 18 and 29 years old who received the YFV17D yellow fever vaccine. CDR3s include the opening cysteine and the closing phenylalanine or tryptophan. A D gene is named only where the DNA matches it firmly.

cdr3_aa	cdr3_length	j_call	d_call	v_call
CASSQDDSARDEKLFF	16	TRBJ1-4	NA	TRBV4-3
CAISDQGDNSPLHF	14	TRBJ1-6	TRBD1	TRBV10-3
CASSQEPGTPGAYNEQFF	18	TRBJ2-1	NA	TRBV4-1
CASRSPGVPAGYTF	14	TRBJ1-2	NA	TRBV11-2
CASTPGRLGNEQFF	14	TRBJ2-1	NA	TRBV4-1
CASSQERRTTNEKLFF	16	TRBJ1-4	NA	TRBV16
CASSPQSAARQPQHF	15	TRBJ1-5	NA	TRBV27
CASSPRGQVMNTEAFF	16	TRBJ1-1	TRBD1	TRBV7-9
CASSQADPNLVGNTIYF	17	TRBJ1-3	NA	TRBV3-1
CASSSGGLAELYTQYF	16	TRBJ2-3	NA	TRBV5-4
CASSLDPETDTQYF	14	TRBJ2-3	NA	TRBV7-2
CASSPGLVFEQFF	13	TRBJ2-1	TRBD2	TRBV5-1
CASSLDRGHSPLHF	14	TRBJ1-6	TRBD1	TRBV27
CASSSAWELFF	11	TRBJ2-2	NA	TRBV5-1
CASSQDAGDYEQYF	14	TRBJ2-7	NA	TRBV4-3
CSVAEGASETQYF	13	TRBJ2-5	TRBD1	TRBV29-1
CASSLPGTSGGAADTQYF	18	TRBJ2-3	TRBD2	TRBV5-1
CASSNYRTGDTQYF	14	TRBJ2-3	TRBD1	TRBV4-1
CASSQEVRQGANYGYTF	17	TRBJ1-2	TRBD1	TRBV14
CASSQEYQVYDTQYF	15	TRBJ2-3	NA	TRBV4-3
CASSQVEAGTYGYTF	15	TRBJ1-2	NA	TRBV4-3
CASSVSGLGETQYF	14	TRBJ2-5	TRBD2	TRBV9
CSARTSGGTQYF	12	TRBJ2-5	TRBD2	TRBV20-1
CASSLGGQGSTDTQYF	16	TRBJ2-3	TRBD1	TRBV7-2
CASSLGGEGTEAFF	14	TRBJ1-1	TRBD1	TRBV5-4
CASSPLNGGGTYEQYF	16	TRBJ2-7	NA	TRBV27
CASSLLGGSEYTF	13	TRBJ1-2	NA	TRBV7-2
CASRDDGYGYTF	12	TRBJ1-2	NA	TRBV5-1
CASSYRDQPQHF	12	TRBJ1-5	NA	TRBV11-2
CASIQGPYTGELFF	14	TRBJ2-2	NA	TRBV6-6
CASSTTATNYGYTF	14	TRBJ1-2	NA	TRBV28
CASSATSGGKETQYF	15	TRBJ2-5	TRBD2	TRBV7-2
CASSSPDREYGYTF	14	TRBJ1-2	TRBD1	TRBV12-3/TRBV12-4
CASSLARREEGYTF	14	TRBJ1-2	NA	TRBV7-2
CASSQNLRGIYGYTF	15	TRBJ1-2	NA	TRBV7-9
CASSQDPNGDYEQYF	15	TRBJ2-7	NA	TRBV4-3
CAWSVQGIAFF	11	TRBJ1-1	NA	TRBV30
CAWSRSDLAEQYF	13	TRBJ2-7	NA	TRBV30
CASSPDRGPETQYF	14	TRBJ2-5	TRBD1	TRBV12-3/TRBV12-4
CASSLDRTGELFF	13	TRBJ2-2	NA	TRBV7-9
CASSERLTQQETQYF	15	TRBJ2-5	NA	TRBV11-2
CASSGGGQNYNEQFF	15	TRBJ2-1	TRBD1	TRBV9
CASSSTSGGRYEQYF	15	TRBJ2-7	TRBD2	TRBV7-9
CASSLDATADTQYF	14	TRBJ2-3	NA	TRBV7-6
CASSLELPQRYF	12	TRBJ2-3	NA	TRBV5-1
CASSLAGSSYNEQFF	15	TRBJ2-1	TRBD2	TRBV7-9
CASSLYSSGNTIYF	14	TRBJ1-3	NA	TRBV7-9
CATVGNRVYEAFF	13	TRBJ1-1	NA	TRBV9
CSARASGGGTDTQYF	15	TRBJ2-3	TRBD2	TRBV20-1
CASSPGGAGSYNEQFF	16	TRBJ2-1	TRBD2	TRBV12-3/TRBV12-4
CASSPRGVYNSPLHF	15	TRBJ1-6	NA	TRBV7-6
CASSQDPRGGQSWQFF	16	TRBJ2-1	TRBD2	TRBV4-2